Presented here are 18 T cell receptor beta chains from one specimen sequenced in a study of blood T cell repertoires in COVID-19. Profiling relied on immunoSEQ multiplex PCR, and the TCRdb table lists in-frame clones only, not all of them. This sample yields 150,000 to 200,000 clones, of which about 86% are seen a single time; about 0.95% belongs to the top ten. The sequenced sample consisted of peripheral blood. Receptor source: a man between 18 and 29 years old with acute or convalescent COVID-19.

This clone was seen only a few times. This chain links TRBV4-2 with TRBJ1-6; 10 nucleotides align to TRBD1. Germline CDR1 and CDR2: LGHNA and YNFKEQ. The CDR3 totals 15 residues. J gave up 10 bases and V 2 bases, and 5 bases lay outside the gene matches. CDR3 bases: TGTGCCAGCAGCCAAAAAGACAGGGGGCTGTCACCCCTCCACTTT. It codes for CASSQKDRGLSPLHF.

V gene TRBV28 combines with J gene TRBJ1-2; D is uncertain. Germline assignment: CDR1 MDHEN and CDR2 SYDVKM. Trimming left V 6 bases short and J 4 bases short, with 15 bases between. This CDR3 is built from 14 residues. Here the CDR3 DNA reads TGTGCCAGCAGCAGCGGGCAGAGAACCTATGGCTACACCTTC. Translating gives CASSSGQRTYGYTF.

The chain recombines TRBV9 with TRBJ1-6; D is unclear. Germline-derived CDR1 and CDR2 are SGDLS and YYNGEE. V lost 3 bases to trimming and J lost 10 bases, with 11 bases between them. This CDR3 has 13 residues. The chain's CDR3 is CASSARPESPLHF. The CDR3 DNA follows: TGTGCCAGCAGCGCCCGACCGGAGTCACCCCTCCACTTT. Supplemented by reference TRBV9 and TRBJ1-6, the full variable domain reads DSGVTQTPKHLITATGQRVTLRCSPRSGDLSVYWYQQSLDQGLQFLIQYYNGEERAKGNILERFSAQQFPDLHSELNLSSLELGDSALYFCASSARPESPLHFGNGTRLTVT.

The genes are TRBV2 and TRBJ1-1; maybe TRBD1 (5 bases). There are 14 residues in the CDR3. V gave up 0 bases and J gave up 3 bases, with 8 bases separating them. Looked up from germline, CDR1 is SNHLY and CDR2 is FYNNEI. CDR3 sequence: CASSEAGGDTEAFF. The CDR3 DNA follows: TGTGCCAGCAGTGAAGCGGGGGGAGACACTGAAGCTTTCTTT.

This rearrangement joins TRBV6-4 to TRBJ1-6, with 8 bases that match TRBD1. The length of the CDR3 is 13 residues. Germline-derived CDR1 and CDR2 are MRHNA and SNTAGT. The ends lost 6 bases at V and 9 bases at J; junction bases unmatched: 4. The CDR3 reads CASRTGDGSPLHF. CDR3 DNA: TGTGCCAGCAGGACAGGGGATGGTTCACCCCTCCACTTT.

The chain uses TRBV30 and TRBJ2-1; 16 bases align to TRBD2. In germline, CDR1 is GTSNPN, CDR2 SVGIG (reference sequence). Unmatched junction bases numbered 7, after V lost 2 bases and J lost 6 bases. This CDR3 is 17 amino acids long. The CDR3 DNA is TGTGCCTGGAGTACACCGGGACTAGCGGGGGGGCTCAATGAGCAGTTCTTC. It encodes CAWSTPGLAGGLNEQFF.

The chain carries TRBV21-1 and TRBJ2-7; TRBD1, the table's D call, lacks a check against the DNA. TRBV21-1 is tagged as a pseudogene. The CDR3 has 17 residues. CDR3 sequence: CASSNGGQIKLLYEQYV. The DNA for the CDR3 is TGTGCCAGCAGCAACGGGGGACAGATAAAATTACTCTACGAGCAGTACGTC.

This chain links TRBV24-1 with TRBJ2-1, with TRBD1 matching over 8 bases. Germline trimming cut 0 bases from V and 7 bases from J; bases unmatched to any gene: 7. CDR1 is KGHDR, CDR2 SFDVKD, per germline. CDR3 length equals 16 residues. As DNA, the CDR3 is TGTGCCACCAGTGATTTGGGGCAGGGGGCCCCAAATGAGCAGTTCTTC. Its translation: CATSDLGQGAPNEQFF.

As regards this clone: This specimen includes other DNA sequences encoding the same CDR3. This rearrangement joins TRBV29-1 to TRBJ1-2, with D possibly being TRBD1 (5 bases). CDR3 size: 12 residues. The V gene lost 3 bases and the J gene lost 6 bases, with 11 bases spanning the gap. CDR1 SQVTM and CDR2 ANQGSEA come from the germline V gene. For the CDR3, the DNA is TGCAGCGTTGAGCGGGGGGGAAATGGCTACACCTTC. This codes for CSVERGGNGYTF.

The DNA for the CDR3 is TGTGCCAGCAGTCTGGACATAACTCCTAGTTCACCCCTCCACTTT. This translates into CASSLDITPSSPLHF. The chain has TRBV28 and TRBJ1-6; D is possibly TRBD1 (5 bases). The germline V and J ends were trimmed by 5 bases and 9 bases, with 17 bases remaining between them. Germline V gene lookup returns CDR1 MDHEN and CDR2 SYDVKM. There are 15 residues in the CDR3.

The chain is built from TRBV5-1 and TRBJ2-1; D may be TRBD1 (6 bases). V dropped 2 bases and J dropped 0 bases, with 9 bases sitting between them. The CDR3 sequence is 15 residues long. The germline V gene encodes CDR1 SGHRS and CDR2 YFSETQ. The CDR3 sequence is CASSLGQSSYNEQFF. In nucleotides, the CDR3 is TGCGCCAGCAGCTTAGGACAGAGCTCCTACAATGAGCAGTTCTTC.

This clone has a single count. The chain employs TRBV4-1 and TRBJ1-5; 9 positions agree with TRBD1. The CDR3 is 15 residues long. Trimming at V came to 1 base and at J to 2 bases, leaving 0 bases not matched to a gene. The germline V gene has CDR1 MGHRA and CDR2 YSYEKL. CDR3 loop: CASSQGTGGNQPQHF. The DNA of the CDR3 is TGCGCCAGCAGCCAAGGGACAGGGGGCAATCAGCCCCAGCATTTT.

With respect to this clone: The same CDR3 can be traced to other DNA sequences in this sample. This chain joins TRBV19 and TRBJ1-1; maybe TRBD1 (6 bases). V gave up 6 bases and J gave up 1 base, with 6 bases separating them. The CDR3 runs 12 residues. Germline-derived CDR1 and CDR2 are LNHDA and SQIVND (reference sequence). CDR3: CASRDRNTEAFF. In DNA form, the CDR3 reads TGTGCCAGTAGGGACAGGAACACTGAAGCTTTCTTT.

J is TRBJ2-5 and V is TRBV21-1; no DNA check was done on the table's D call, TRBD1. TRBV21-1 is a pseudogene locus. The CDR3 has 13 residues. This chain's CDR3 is CASSKDRGETQYF. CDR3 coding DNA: TGTGCCAGCAGCAAGGACAGGGGCGAGACCCAGTACTTC.

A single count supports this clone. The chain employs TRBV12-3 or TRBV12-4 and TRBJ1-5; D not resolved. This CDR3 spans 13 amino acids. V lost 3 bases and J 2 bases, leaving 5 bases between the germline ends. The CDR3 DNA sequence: TGTGCCAGCAGTTTCTATGGCAATCAGCCCCAGCATTTT. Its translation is CASSFYGNQPQHF.

CDR3 bases: TGTGCCAGCAGTAGCGGGGGGGCCTATGCGGAGACCCAGTACTTC. Protein product: CASSSGGAYAETQYF. The V call is TRBV6-5, the J call TRBJ2-5, with 10 bases that match TRBD2. The V segment lost 5 bases and the J segment 5 bases; nucleotides outside the gene matches: 8. The CDR3 consists of 15 residues. From germline, CDR1 is MNHEY and CDR2 SVGAGI.

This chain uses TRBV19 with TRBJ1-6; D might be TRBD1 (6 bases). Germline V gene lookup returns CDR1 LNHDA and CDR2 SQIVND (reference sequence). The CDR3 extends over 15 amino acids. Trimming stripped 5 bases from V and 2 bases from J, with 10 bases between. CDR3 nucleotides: TGTGCCAGTAGTGACCGGACAGCCTATAATTCACCCCTCCACTTT. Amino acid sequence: CASSDRTAYNSPLHF.

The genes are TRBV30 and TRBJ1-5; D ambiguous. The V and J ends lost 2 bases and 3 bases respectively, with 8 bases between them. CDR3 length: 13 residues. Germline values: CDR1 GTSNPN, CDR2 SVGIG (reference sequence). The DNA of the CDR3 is TGTGCCTGGAGTAGAGGCTCCAATCAGCCCCAGCATTTT. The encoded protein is CAWSRGSNQPQHF.